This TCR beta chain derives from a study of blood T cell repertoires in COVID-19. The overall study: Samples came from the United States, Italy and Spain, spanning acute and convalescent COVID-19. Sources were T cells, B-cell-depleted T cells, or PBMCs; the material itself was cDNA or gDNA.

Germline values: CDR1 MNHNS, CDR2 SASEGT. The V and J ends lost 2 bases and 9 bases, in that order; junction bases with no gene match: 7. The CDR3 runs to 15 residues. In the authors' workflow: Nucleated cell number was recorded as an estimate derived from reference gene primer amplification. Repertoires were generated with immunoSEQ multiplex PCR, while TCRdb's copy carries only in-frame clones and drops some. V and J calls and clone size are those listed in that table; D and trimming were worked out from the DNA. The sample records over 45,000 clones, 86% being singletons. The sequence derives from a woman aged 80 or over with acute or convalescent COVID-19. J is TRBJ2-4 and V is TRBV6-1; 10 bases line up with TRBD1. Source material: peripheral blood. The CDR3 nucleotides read TGTGCCAGCAGTGAACCGGGACAGGGGTACAGCATTCAGTACTTC. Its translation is CASSEPGQGYSIQYF.